This T cell receptor beta chain was captured in a study of T cell responses to AZD1222 COVID-19 vaccine. Study summary: Second-dose recipients at about 4 or about 12 weeks were treated as one pooled group. Overall study findings and caveats: Among the donors, most were white British and more were female, and clonal diversity was possibly underestimated.

From germline, CDR1 is MNHEY and CDR2 SMNVEV (reference sequence). This CDR3 is 15 amino acids long. V lost 11 bases, J lost 3 bases, and 19 bases lay in between. Clones were sequenced by immunoSEQ multiplex PCR, and TCRdb holds only the in-frame ones, with some missing. Here the sample spans around 250,000 clones, 90% to 95% being singletons. This clone was counted a single time. Its specificity is unknown. The chain links TRBV27 to TRBJ2-2; no definite D call. The sequences come from peripheral blood, collected on day 0 of AZD1222 vaccination. The receptor was derived from an adult in good health. The CDR3 loop is CASNWKRVDTGELFF. The CDR3, as DNA: TGTGCCTCAAACTGGAAAAGGGTCGACACCGGGGAGCTGTTTTTT.